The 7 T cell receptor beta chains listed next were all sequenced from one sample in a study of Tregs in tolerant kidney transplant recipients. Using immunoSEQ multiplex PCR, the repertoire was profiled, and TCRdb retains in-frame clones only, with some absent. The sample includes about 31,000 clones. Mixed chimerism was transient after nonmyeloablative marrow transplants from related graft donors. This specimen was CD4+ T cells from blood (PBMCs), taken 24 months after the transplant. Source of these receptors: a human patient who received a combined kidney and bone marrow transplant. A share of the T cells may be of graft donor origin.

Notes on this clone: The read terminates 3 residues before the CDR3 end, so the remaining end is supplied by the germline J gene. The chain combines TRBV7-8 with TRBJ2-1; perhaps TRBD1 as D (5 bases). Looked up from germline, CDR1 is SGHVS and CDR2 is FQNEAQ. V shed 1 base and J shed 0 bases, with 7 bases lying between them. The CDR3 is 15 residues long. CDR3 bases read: TGTGCCAGCAGCTTAGGACAGTTCTCCTACAATGAG. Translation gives CASSLGQFSYNE. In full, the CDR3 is CASSLGQFSYNEQFF.

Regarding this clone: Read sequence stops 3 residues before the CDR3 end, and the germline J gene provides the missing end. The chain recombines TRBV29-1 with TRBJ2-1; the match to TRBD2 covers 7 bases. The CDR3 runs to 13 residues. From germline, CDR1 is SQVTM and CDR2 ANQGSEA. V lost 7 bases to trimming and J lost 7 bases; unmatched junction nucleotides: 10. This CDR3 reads CSGGLSYYNEQFF. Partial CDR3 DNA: TGCAGCGGGGGACTAAGTTACTATAATGAG.

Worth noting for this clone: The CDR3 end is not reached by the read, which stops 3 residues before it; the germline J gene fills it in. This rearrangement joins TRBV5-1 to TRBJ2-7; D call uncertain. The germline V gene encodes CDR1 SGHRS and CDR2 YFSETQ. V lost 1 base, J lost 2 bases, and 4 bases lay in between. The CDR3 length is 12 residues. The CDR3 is CASSLPAYEQYF. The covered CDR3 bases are TGCGCCAGCAGCTTGCCCGCCTACGAG.

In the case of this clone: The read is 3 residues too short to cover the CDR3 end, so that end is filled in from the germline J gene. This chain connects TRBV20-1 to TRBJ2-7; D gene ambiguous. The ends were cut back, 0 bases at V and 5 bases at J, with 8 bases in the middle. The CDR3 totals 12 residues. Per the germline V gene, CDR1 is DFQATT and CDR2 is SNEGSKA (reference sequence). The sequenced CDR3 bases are TGCAGTGCTAGAGACCTCCGTGACGAG. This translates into CSARDLRDE. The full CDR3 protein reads CSARDLRDEQYF.

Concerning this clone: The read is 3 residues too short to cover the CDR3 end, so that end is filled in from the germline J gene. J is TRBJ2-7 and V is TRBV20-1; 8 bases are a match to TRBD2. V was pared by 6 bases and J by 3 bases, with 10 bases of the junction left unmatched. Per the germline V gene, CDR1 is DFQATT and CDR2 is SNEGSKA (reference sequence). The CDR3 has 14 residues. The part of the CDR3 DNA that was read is TGCAGTGCCCCGCTGAGCGGGAGTCTCTACGAG. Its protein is CSAPLSGSLYE. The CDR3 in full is CSAPLSGSLYEQYF.

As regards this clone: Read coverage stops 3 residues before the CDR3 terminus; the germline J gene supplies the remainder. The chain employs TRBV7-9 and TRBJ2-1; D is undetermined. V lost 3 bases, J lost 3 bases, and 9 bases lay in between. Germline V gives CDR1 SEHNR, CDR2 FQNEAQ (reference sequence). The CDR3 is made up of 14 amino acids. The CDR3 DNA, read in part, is TGTGCCAGCAGCTTCCGCCTTAGCTACAATGAG. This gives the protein CASSFRLSYNE. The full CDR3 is CASSFRLSYNEQFF.

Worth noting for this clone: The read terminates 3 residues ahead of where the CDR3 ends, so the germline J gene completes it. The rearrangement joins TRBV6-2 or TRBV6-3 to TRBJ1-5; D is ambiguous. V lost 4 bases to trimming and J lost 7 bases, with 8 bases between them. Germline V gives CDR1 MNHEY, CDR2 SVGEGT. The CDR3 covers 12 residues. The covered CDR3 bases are TGTGCCAGCAGTTTAGACGGGCAGCCC. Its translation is CASSLDGQP. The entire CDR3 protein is CASSLDGQPQHF.